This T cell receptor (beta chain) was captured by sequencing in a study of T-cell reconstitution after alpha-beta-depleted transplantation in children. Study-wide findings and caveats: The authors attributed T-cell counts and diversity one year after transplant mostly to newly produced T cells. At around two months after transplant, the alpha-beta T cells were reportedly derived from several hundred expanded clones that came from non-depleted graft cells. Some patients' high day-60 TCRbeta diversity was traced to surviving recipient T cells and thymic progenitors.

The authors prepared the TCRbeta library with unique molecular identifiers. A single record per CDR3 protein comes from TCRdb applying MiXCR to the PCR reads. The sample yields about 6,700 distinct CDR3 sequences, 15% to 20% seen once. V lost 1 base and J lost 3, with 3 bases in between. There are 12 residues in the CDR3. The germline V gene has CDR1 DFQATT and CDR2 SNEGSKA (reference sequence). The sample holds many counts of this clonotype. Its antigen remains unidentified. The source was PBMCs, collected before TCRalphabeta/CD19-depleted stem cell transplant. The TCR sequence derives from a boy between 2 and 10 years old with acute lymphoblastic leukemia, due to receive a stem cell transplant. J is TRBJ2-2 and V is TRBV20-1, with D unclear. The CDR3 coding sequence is TGCAGTGCTAGAGCCCACACCGGGGAGCTGTTTTTT. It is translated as CSARAHTGELFF.